Sequencing of this TCR beta chain was carried out in a study of blood T cell repertoires in COVID-19. Profiled with immunoSEQ multiplex PCR; TCRdb holds only in-frame clones, not every one. The sample lists approximately 120,000 clones; around 85% were seen once. Germline-derived CDR1 and CDR2 are SGHVS and FNYEAQ. This CDR3 contains 15 residues. V shed 0 bases, J shed 7 bases, and the junction held 6 bases outside the gene matches. The chain is built from TRBV7-6 and TRBJ2-1, with 7 nucleotides matching TRBD1. Sequencing was carried out using peripheral blood. The sequence derives from a human donor in a cohort sampled during active COVID-19. This CDR3 reads CASSLAHTGENEQFF. Written as DNA, the CDR3 is TGTGCCAGCAGCTTAGCGCATACAGGGGAAAATGAGCAGTTCTTC.